This T cell receptor (beta chain) was obtained from a study of cytomegalovirus exposure and HLA in healthy donors. Findings and caveats of the study: As a later analysis showed, several of the most significant clusters appeared to be linked to common viral pathogens.

Primers included in the PCR were 60 Vbeta and 13 Jbeta primers. Measured with immunoSEQ multiplex PCR; TCRdb has only the in-frame clones, and not every one. Among tens of thousands of clones, 72% were seen once, and the ten largest hold around a fifth. Trimming cost V 5 bases and J 5 bases; bases outside gene matches: 13. CDR3 length equals 15 residues. Germline CDR1 is SGHNT and CDR2 is YYREEE (reference sequence). With regard to this clone: Its antigen is as yet unknown.

The sequenced sample consisted of PBMCs. The J gene is TRBJ2-7, the V gene TRBV5-4; 7 positions match TRBD1. The origin of this receptor is a woman aged 45-59 years in good health and CMV-seropositive. CDR3 residues: CASRNQDRSLNEQYF. Here the CDR3 DNA reads TGTGCCAGCAGGAATCAGGACAGGAGTCTCAACGAGCAGTACTTC.